The present T cell receptor (beta chain) was sequenced within a study of cytomegalovirus exposure and HLA in healthy donors (dated by TCRdb to the late 2010s). Looking at the study overall: An earlier analysis of fewer than 750 of the donors reported about 260 Gb of sequence data and about 120 million unique TCR beta sequences obtained from about 179 million T cells. About 330 gigabases of sequencing data and about 92 million unique TCR sequences made up an early release that covered nearly 650 HLA-typed donors. Of the roughly 400 genotyped donors, about 80% fell in the genetic ancestry cluster associated with self-reported Caucasian donors. The study was designed to test whether signatures of past pathogen exposure could be identified by cataloging public T cell receptors. The T cell repertoires of some 670 subjects were profiled by immunosequencing and related to cytomegalovirus serostatus. Along with the roughly 670-subject first cohort, a separate validation cohort of about 110 different subjects was used. High-throughput TCR immunosequencing, statistical association of individual TCRs with disease status, and machine learning were combined to predict cytomegalovirus infection status. To study patterns of TCR occurrence, a later analysis re-analyzed previously published TCR beta repertoires from under 750 donors and added high-resolution HLA genotyping. Rather than using new phenotypic data, the later analysis identified candidate immune exposures from TCR beta sequences and from how often those sequences occurred across donors. An earlier analysis of around 580 of the donors used high-throughput TCR beta sequencing to judge whether each TCR beta V gene segment behaved as functional or pseudogenic. Donor age, sex, ethnicity and CMV serostatus were collected together with the repertoire data. A later genetic analysis took genome-wide SNP genotypes for about 55% of the roughly 670 donors and used that subset as a discovery cohort. Every repertoire in the discovery cohort had been generated on one and the same sequencing platform. Both class I and class II loci were covered by HLA typing, at four-digit resolution. The number of typed donors differed by locus: about 620-630 for A, B, C, DRB1 and DQB1; some 500 for DQA1; 606 for DPA1; and roughly 470 for DPB1. About five DR-DQ haplotypes were treated as single units for association and clustering because of strong linkage in the cohort. On average, around 230,000 unique TCR beta nucleotide sequences were sequenced per donor among 398 genotyped donors of the cohort, with about 19% of those sequences being non-productive. Here is what the overall study found, with its caveats: A later analysis reported that several top co-occurrence clusters appeared linked to parvovirus B19, influenza, CMV and Epstein-Barr virus. Correlated functional status among segregating V segments might reflect linkage disequilibrium, but an unknown experimental factor could not be ruled out. Because counts were too low, 15 to 20 rarely observed V segments, including chromosome 9 orphons, were left out of the earlier analysis of some 640 of the donors. The classifier was reported to diagnose cytomegalovirus status with high specificity and sensitivity in both the original cohort and the validation cohort. A further reported finding was that TCR beta sequences accurately predicted the HLA-A and HLA-B alleles for most subjects in the first cohort. In a later analysis, TCR association rates were found to vary across HLA loci, with the most associated TCRs seen for DRB1 alleles and the fewest for HLA-C alleles. A later analysis associated about 16,000 TCR beta sequences with specific HLA alleles at a false discovery rate of 0.05. It was suggested by the authors that the approach could potentially be generalized to other disease states and immunological phenotypes. A group of highly shared sequence variants was considered likely to be a technical artifact of the sequencing pipeline. V-gene and J-gene trimming of TCR beta chains was associated with a missense DCLRE1C variant in a later genetic analysis, and the association was replicated in an independent cohort. A few of the identified cytomegalovirus-associated TCR beta chains were confirmed in vitro to be specific for cytomegalovirus antigens. Compared with equally common non-associated chains, HLA-associated TCR beta chains in a later analysis were more clonally expanded and had lower generation probabilities. Some IMGT-functional V segments, including TRBV6-2 and TRBV6-3, could not be told apart with the 87-base-pair reads, so those segments were excluded. Most CMV-associated TCR beta chains appeared to be HLA-restricted in a later analysis, and the HLA associations seemed to be driven largely by CMV exposure. Because HLA typing was missing for some donors at each locus, association tests included only the typed subset. Sequencing depth was assumed to be roughly uniform across donors in the presence/absence analyses, though that assumption may not hold. In an earlier analysis of fewer than 700 of the donors, most TCR beta V segments appeared in productive rearrangements about 90% or about 30% of the time, broadly matching IMGT annotations. According to a later genetic analysis, donors in an Asian-associated ancestry cluster had fewer N-insertions in productive TCRs than the approximately 650-donor mean. When HLA alleles, especially DR and DQ, strongly co-occurred, TCR associations were difficult to assign to individual alleles. CMV serostatus was the only immune exposure information available for the cohort. In this cohort, only TCR beta chains were sequenced, and detectable features were limited by the absence of alpha or paired-chain data. Most TCR sequences were observed very rarely across donors, whereas some public TCRs were present in many individuals. A total of around 150 TCR beta chains were listed by the study as associated with cytomegalovirus.

Counted from cysteine to phenylalanine, this CDR3 has 15 amino acids. Solely the CDR3 DNA is kept, with 45 bases framed from the first base. V ends up 7 bases short and J 1 base short, with an unmatched junction base count of 7. The germline V gene encodes CDR1 LNHDA and CDR2 SQIVND (reference sequence). The cohort was made up of under 800 healthy bone marrow donors. Cohort members were all nominally healthy when sampled, although unrecorded immune exposures were likely present. The donor tested CMV seronegative and was one of the 352 seronegative cohort members. A peripheral blood sample was collected from each donor, and TCR beta sequencing was performed on peripheral blood mononuclear cells. The Qiagen DNeasy Blood Extraction Kit was used to extract genomic DNA from the blood cell samples. The library came from the immunoSEQ multiplex PCR assay. For the multiplex PCR, a mixture combining 60 forward primers for TCR Vbeta segments and 13 reverse primers for TCR Jbeta segments was used. Amplification of the CDR3 region of rearranged TCR beta genes was performed with a multiplex PCR assay on genomic DNA. Amplified TCR beta libraries were sequenced as 87-base-pair reads on the Illumina HiSeq System. For the original study's pipeline: A later analysis counted about 76 million unique TCR beta chains across the 550 to 750 repertoires, and some 11 million of these chains were shared by at least two donors. To remove PCR and sequencing errors, raw reads were error-corrected and collapsed into unique sequences using a nearest-neighbor algorithm that merged closely related sequences. CDR3 sequences were aligned to IMGT reference sequences to assign V, D and J gene segments. For a sequence to be retained, a match of at least six nucleotides to both a V gene segment and a J gene segment was required. A rearrangement was called productive if the CDR3 had no stop codons and remained in frame with V and J, and every other rearrangement was called non-productive. CDR3 was defined according to IMGT convention as the region running from the second conserved V-encoded cysteine to the conserved J-encoded phenylalanine. The earlier analysis of about 590 of the donors excluded sequences that lacked an unambiguous match to a single V gene segment. An earlier analysis of a few hundred of the donors called V segments functional above 56.7% productive rearrangements and segregating when the between-donor standard deviation exceeded 5%. A statistical classification framework was built to diagnose cytomegalovirus status from the catalog of TCR beta chain sequences. In a later analysis, TCR nucleotide sequences were compared against IMGT/GENE-DB human TR gene sequences so that V and J genes could be assigned. Using the TCRdist pipeline, a later analysis assigned CDR3 sequences along with most-parsimonious VDJ recombination scenarios. In a later analysis, each TCR beta chain was defined by its CDR3 amino acid sequence together with its V-gene family, and reads lacking a unique V-gene family were excluded. A later analysis removed 592 highly shared, low-generation-probability nucleotide sequences to deal with suspected cross-contamination and a sequencing artifact. For each public chain, a later analysis derived a clonal expansion index from normalized ranks of inferred template counts within each repertoire. In a later analysis, generation probabilities were computed with a VDJ recombination model fitted to out-of-frame rearrangements, and the resulting probabilities were checked against IGoR. A later analysis scored TCR-TCR, TCR-HLA and TCR-CMV co-occurrence with hypergeometric tests, applying a repertoire-size bias correction to TCR pairs. False discovery rates were estimated in a later analysis by permuting HLA or CMV assignments 20 times. In a later analysis, co-occurring TCRs were grouped using DBSCAN, and TCRdist sequence similarity was added for clustering within HLA-allele-positive subsets. Co-occurrence clustering excluded repertoires with fewer than 30,000 or more than 120,000 public chains, plus five with anomalous nucleotide sharing. TCRdb carries this immuneACCESS record with in-frame sequences only. Its versions omit some clonotypes, under half of them owing to an unresolved V gene in the studies checked, with the rest unexplained. V and J calls and clone size are copied from that table; D and trimming were computed from the DNA. In this sample the table shows some 180,000 clones, over 75% of which occur a single time. The top ten hold over 2% of the sample.

Concerning this clone: Its antigen is currently not known. No clone much larger than this one lies a single base away; base qualities are absent.

This clonotype was sampled from a woman in her fifties or sixties in good health and CMV-seronegative. The sequence links TRBV19 to TRBJ1-5; 7 bases in the middle match TRBD1. The sequencing input was PBMCs. The CDR3: CASKPQGGSNQPQHF. The DNA sequence reads TGTGCCAGTAAACCCCAGGGGGGCAGCAATCAGCCCCAGCATTTT.